This T cell receptor beta chain originates from a study of Graves' ophthalmopathy and Graves' hyperthyroidism. Amplification from RNA transcripts yielded the TCR beta CDR3 regions. HTBI primers primed a first-round RT-PCR, and a second-round multiplex PCR followed. TCRdb re-analysed the multiplex PCR reads in MiXCR, keeping a single row per CDR3 protein. The sample records hundreds of thousands of distinct CDR3 sequences, more than 20% being singletons. Germline lookup yields CDR1 MNHEY and CDR2 SVGAGI. The CDR3 consists of 13 residues. The V and J ends lost 6 bases and 9 bases respectively, with 17 bases between them. This clonotype was observed many times.

The sample taken for sequencing was peripheral blood. The rearrangement uses TRBV6-5 and TRBJ2-5; TRBD1 might be the D (6 bases). The sequence came from a woman younger than 30 with stable Graves' hyperthyroidism. The CDR3 DNA follows: TGTGCCAGCAGCCCTCGGACAGCCGAGGCCCAGTACTTC. Protein: CASSPRTAEAQYF.